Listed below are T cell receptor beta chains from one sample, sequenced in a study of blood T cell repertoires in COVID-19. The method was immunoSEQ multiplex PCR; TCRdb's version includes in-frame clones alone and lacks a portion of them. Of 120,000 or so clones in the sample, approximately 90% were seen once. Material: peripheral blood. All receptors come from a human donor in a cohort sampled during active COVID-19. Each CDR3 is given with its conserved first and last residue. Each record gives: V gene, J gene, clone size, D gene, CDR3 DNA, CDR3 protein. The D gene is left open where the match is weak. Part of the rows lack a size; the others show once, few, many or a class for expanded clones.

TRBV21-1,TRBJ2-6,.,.,TGTGCCAGCGGGTGCGCGGAGTCTGGGGCCAACGTCCTGACTTTC,CASGCAESGANVLTF
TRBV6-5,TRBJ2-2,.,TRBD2,TGTGCCAGCAGTTTATCCGGGACTAGCGTTTCCGGGGAGCTGTTTTTT,CASSLSGTSVSGELFF
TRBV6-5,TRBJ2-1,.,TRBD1,TGTGCCAGCAAAGACAGGGGCTACAATGAGCAGTTCTTC,CASKDRGYNEQFF
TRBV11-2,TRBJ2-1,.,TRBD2,TGTGCCAGCAGCTTAGATTATGTTGGGACTAGCGGTTACAATGAGCAGTTCTTC,CASSLDYVGTSGYNEQFF
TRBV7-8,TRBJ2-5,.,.,TGTGCCAGCAGCTTAGGCAGGGCATCAAGGGAGACCCAGTACTTC,CASSLGRASRETQYF
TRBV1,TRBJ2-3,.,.,TGCACCAGCACCACCGATTTAGGCGGGGGGGCCGTCACGCAGTATTTT,CTSTTDLGGGAVTQYF
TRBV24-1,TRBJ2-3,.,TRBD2,TGTGCCACCAGTTCTGCAGGGACTAGCAGCGCCAGGGATACGCAGTATTTT,CATSSAGTSSARDTQYF
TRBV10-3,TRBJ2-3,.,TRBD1,TGTGCCATCAGTGAGTCGGGGGACAGAATATCCGCTTCTAGCACAGATACGCAGTATTTT,CAISESGDRISASSTDTQYF
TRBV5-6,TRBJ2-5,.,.,TGTGCCAGCAGCTGGAGCGGTAACCAAGAGACCCAGTACTTC,CASSWSGNQETQYF
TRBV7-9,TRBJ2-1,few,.,TGTGCCAGCAGTTCACCCGGGGTCCTAAATGAGCAGTTCTTC,CASSSPGVLNEQFF
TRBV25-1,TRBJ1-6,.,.,TGTGCCAGCAGTCAGCAGGGTTGGACTTCACCCCTCCACTTT,CASSQQGWTSPLHF
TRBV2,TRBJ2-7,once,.,TGTGCCAGCAGTGAAGTGGGGGCGGGCCCCCGCTACGAGCAGTACTTC,CASSEVGAGPRYEQYF
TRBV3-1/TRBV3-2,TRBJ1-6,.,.,TGTGCCAGCAGGCCAGGGAATTCACCCCTCCACTTT,CASRPGNSPLHF
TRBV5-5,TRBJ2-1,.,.,TGTGCCAGCAGCTCCGCAGGGTTTAGTTATGAGCAGTTCTTC,CASSSAGFSYEQFF
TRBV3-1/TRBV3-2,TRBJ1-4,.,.,TGTGCCAGCAGCCATACCGGGGGGCAGGCTAATGAAAAACTGTTTTTT,CASSHTGGQANEKLFF
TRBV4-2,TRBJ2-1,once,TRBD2,TGTGCCAGCAGCCAAGATGCGTCTAGCGGGGGGTACAATGAGCAGTTCTTC,CASSQDASSGGYNEQFF
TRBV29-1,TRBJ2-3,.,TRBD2,TGCAGCGCCGCGGGGGGAGTGGACGCAGATACGCAGTATTTT,CSAAGGVDADTQYF
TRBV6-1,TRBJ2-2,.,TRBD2,TGTGCCAGCAGTGATCTAGCGGGAGGAACCGGGGAGCTGTTTTTT,CASSDLAGGTGELFF
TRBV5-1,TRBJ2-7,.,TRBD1,TGCGCCAGCAGCTGGGGACAGGGGGGGACCTACGAGCAGTACTTC,CASSWGQGGTYEQYF
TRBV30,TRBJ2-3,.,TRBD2,TGTGCCTGGAGTTTAGAAACCGGGACTAGCGGGGGGGCGAGGGTAGATACGCAGTATTTT,CAWSLETGTSGGARVDTQYF
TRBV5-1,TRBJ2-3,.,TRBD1,TGCGCCAGCAGCTTGGCCTCGACAGGGGATTGGACAGATACGCAGTATTTT,CASSLASTGDWTDTQYF
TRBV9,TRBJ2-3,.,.,TGTGCCAGCAGCGTACCAGGCACAGATACGCAGTATTTT,CASSVPGTDTQYF
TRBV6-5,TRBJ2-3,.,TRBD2,TGTGCCAGCAGTTTGGAAGCGGGGGTGGCAGATACGCAGTATTTT,CASSLEAGVADTQYF
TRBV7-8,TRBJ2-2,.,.,TGTGCCAGCAGCCAAGGGAGATCCGGGGAGCTGTTTTTT,CASSQGRSGELFF
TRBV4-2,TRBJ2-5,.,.,TGTGCCAGCAGCCAATCTAACTTCCAAGAGACCCAGTACTTC,CASSQSNFQETQYF
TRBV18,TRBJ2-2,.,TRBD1,TGTGCCAGCTCCCCAGGGACAGTGAACACCGGGGAGCTGTTTTTT,CASSPGTVNTGELFF
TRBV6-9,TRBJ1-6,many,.,TGTGCCATACATTGGGCCAGGGGAAAAACCAGGTCACCCCTCCACTTT,CAIHWARGKTRSPLHF
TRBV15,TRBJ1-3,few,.,TGTGCCACCAGCTTCCCGTACAGTGCAAGGAACTCTGGAAACACCATATATTTT,CATSFPYSARNSGNTIYF
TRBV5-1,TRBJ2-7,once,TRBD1,TGCGCCAGCAGCTTAGGGACAGGGGGCTACGAGCAGTACTTC,CASSLGTGGYEQYF
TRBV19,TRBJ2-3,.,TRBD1,TGTGCCAGTAGTGGGGAGGGACAGGGATCCTCCCCTAGCACAGATACGCAGTATTTT,CASSGEGQGSSPSTDTQYF
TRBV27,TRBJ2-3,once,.,TGTGCCAGCAGCCTGCCGGGAAGCAGCACAGATACGCAGTATTTT,CASSLPGSSTDTQYF
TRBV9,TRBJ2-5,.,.,TGTGCCAGCAGCGTAGAGCGCGGGGGCGGTGAGACCCAGTACTTC,CASSVERGGGETQYF
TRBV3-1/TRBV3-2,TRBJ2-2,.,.,TGTGCCAGTTTCAGGGCAACCACCGGGGAGCTGTTTTTT,CASFRATTGELFF
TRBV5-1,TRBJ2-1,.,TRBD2,TGCGCCAGCAGCTCCCTTGATTCAGCGGGAAGTGGGAATGAGCAGTTCTTC,CASSSLDSAGSGNEQFF
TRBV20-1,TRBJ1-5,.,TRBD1,TGCAGTGCTAGTGACAGGGAATTCCCCCGCAATCAGCCCCAGCATTTT,CSASDREFPRNQPQHF
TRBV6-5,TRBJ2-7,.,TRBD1,TGTGCCAGCAGCCTCAGGACAGGGGAGGGCGAGCAGTACTTC,CASSLRTGEGEQYF
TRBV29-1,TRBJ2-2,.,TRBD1,TGCAGCGTTGAGACAGGGATTACCGGGGAGCTGTTTTTT,CSVETGITGELFF
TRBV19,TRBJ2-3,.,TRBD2,TGTGCCAGTAGTTCATTAGCGGGAGTGTGGGATACGCAGTATTTT,CASSSLAGVWDTQYF
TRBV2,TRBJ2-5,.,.,TGTGCCAGCAGAACCGGGACACCGTGGGGACAAGAGACCCAGTACTTC,CASRTGTPWGQETQYF
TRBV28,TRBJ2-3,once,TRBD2,TGTGCCAGCAGTACCTCCTCCGGTCCTGGCGTAAAGAGCGGGAGGGGGTGGGATACGCAGTATTTT,CASSTSSGPGVKSGRGWDTQYF
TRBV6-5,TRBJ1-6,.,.,TGTGCCAGCAGTTCAGGGGACGTCTCGGCTTCACCCCTCCACTTT,CASSSGDVSASPLHF
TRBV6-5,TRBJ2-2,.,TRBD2,TGTGCCAGCAGCCAACTAGCGGGAGATCGCGAGCTGTTTTTT,CASSQLAGDRELFF
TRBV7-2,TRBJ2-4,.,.,TGTGCCAGCAGCTTAAGGGGGTCCGGGGCCAAAAACATTCAGTACTTC,CASSLRGSGAKNIQYF